These 31 T cell receptor beta chains came from one sample sequenced in a study of blood T cell repertoires in COVID-19. This table comes from immunoSEQ multiplex PCR, and its TCRdb copy is limited to in-frame clones, with some not included. The sample contains 180,000 or so clones, roughly 82% of which appear only once. The sequenced material came from PBMCs or T cells enriched from blood (not recorded which). These receptors were obtained from a man aged 50-59 years who had recovered from COVID-19.

The chain joins TRBV29-1 to TRBJ1-2, with 11 positions matching TRBD1. The trim removed 6 bases at V and 8 bases at J, leaving 5 bases unmatched. There are 12 residues in the CDR3. The V gene's germline CDR1 is SQVTM and CDR2 ANQGSEA. The CDR3 sequence: CSVGTGGKGYTF. For the CDR3, the DNA is TGCAGCGTAGGGACAGGGGGTAAAGGCTACACCTTC.

The chain couples TRBV9 to TRBJ2-6, with 7 nucleotides matching TRBD1. The CDR3 has 18 residues. In germline, CDR1 is SGDLS, CDR2 YYNGEE. V lost 4 bases to trimming and J lost 2 bases; unmatched junction nucleotides: 12. In DNA, the CDR3 is TGTGCCAGCAGCCCCCGACAGGGTAATCCCACTGGGGCCAACGTCCTGACTTTC. Protein sequence: CASSPRQGNPTGANVLTF.

This clone showed up just a few times. The sample has other DNA sequences that encode this CDR3 too. The chain carries TRBV5-1 and TRBJ1-1; D remains ambiguous. Germline values: CDR1 SGHRS, CDR2 YFSETQ. V was cut by 1 base and J by 1 base, with 5 bases left in between. The CDR3 runs to 13 residues. The CDR3 region is CASSLTGNTEAFF. CDR3 bases: TGCGCCAGCAGCTTGACCGGGAACACTGAAGCTTTCTTT.

This rearrangement joins TRBV7-9 to TRBJ2-7; TRBD1 matches at 9 bases. In germline, CDR1 is SEHNR, CDR2 FQNEAQ (reference sequence). The CDR3 runs 15 residues. V lost 1 base and J lost 3; bases outside the gene matches: 4. CDR3 sequence: CASSLEDRGYYEQYF. The DNA of the CDR3 is TGTGCCAGCAGCTTAGAGGACAGGGGTTACTACGAGCAGTACTTC.

CDR3 in amino acids: CASSLSPGQGATDTQYF. Here the CDR3 DNA reads TGCGCCAGCAGCTTGTCTCCCGGACAGGGTGCCACAGATACGCAGTATTTT. The V and J genes are TRBV5-1 and TRBJ2-3; 8 nucleotides line up with TRBD1. The CDR3 spans 17 residues. V shed 1 base, J shed 2 bases, and the junction held 9 bases outside the gene matches. Germline lookup yields CDR1 SGHRS and CDR2 YFSETQ.

The rearrangement uses TRBV5-6 and TRBJ2-3; 7 nucleotides align to TRBD2. V lost 1 base to trimming and J lost 0 bases; unmatched junction nucleotides: 5. The germline V gene has CDR1 SGHDT and CDR2 YYEEEE. This CDR3 is 16 amino acids long. The CDR3 region has the DNA TGTGCCAGCAGCTTGAGGGTCGGGGGGAGCACAGATACGCAGTATTTT. It specifies CASSLRVGGSTDTQYF. The variable domain in full, completed from reference TRBV5-6 and TRBJ2-3, reads DAGVTQSPTHLIKTRGQQVTLRCSPKSGHDTVSWYQQALGQGPQFIFQYYEEEERQRGNFPDRFSGHQFPNYSSELNVNALLLGDSALYLCASSLRVGGSTDTQYFGPGTRLTVL.

The J gene is TRBJ1-1, the V gene TRBV12-3 or TRBV12-4; the D gene is possibly TRBD1 (5 bases). The CDR3 sequence is 12 residues long. V lost 2 bases and J 6 bases, leaving 7 bases between the germline ends. Written as DNA, the CDR3 is TGTGCCAGCAGTTTACGGGGGGCTGAAGCTTTCTTT. Its translation is CASSLRGAEAFF.

V usage is TRBV29-1 and J usage is TRBJ1-1, with D possibly being TRBD1 (5 bases). Deletions cut 3 bases from V and 2 bases from J, with 10 bases between. The CDR3 is 13 amino acids. The germline gives CDR1 SQVTM, CDR2 ANQGSEA. This chain's CDR3 is CSVEETVNTEAFF. The CDR3 nucleotides are TGCAGCGTTGAGGAGACAGTAAACACTGAAGCTTTCTTT.

This rearrangement joins TRBV28 to TRBJ2-1; 9 bases are a match to TRBD2. CDR3 length equals 16 residues. The V segment lost 1 base and the J segment 7 bases; nucleotides outside the gene matches: 8. Germline assignment: CDR1 MDHEN and CDR2 SYDVKM. The CDR3 DNA sequence: TGTGCCAGCAGTTTATTAGGGCTAGCGGGAAAGAATGAGCAGTTCTTC. Amino acid sequence: CASSLLGLAGKNEQFF. The full variable domain, with the rest looked up from reference TRBV28 and TRBJ2-1, is DVKVTQSSRYLVKRTGEKVFLECVQDMDHENMFWYRQDPGLGLRLIYFSYDVKMKEKGDIPEGYSVSREKKERFSLILESASTNQTSMYLCASSLLGLAGKNEQFFGPGTRLTVL.

The V and J genes are TRBV24-1 and TRBJ2-7; a possible D gene is TRBD2 (6 bases). Germline V gives CDR1 KGHDR, CDR2 SFDVKD. The germline V and J ends were trimmed by 3 bases and 6 bases, with 11 bases remaining between them. This CDR3 comprises 13 residues. Here the CDR3 DNA reads TGTGCCACCAGTGATAGGCGGGACGGCGAGCAGTACTTC. The encoded protein is CATSDRRDGEQYF.

The chain is built from TRBV13 and TRBJ2-3; 9 nucleotides agree with TRBD2. Germline CDR1 PRHDT, CDR2 FYEKMQ (reference sequence). The CDR3 contains 19 residues. V shed 0 bases and J 0 bases; nucleotides not matched to a gene: 10. In nucleotides, the CDR3 is TGTGCCAGCAGCTTAGGCCTTTTGCGGGGGGGCCGTAGCACAGATACGCAGTATTTT. It codes for CASSLGLLRGGRSTDTQYF.

The rearrangement joins TRBV7-2 to TRBJ1-2; no firm D call. The V and J ends lost 1 base and 4 bases respectively, with 16 bases between them. This CDR3 spans 16 amino acids. Germline V gene sequence: CDR1 SGHTA, CDR2 FQGNSA. The CDR3 sequence is CASSLDPQVLGYGYTF. The CDR3 nucleotides are TGTGCCAGCAGCTTAGACCCTCAGGTTCTCGGCTATGGCTACACCTTC.

The chain uses TRBV7-9 and TRBJ1-5; TRBD1 agrees at 12 bases. V lost 4 bases to trimming and J lost 2 bases; unmatched junction nucleotides: 6. Germline assignment: CDR1 SEHNR and CDR2 FQNEAQ (reference sequence). This CDR3 is built from 17 residues. The chain's CDR3 is CASSSGQGAKGNQPQHF. The CDR3, as DNA: TGTGCCAGCAGCTCGGGACAGGGGGCGAAAGGCAATCAGCCCCAGCATTTT.

In this sample, this clone turned up once. The V and J genes are TRBV6-5 and TRBJ2-7, with D maybe TRBD1 (5 bases). Germline CDR1 is MNHEY and CDR2 is SVGAGI. This CDR3 spans 15 amino acids. V was clipped by 3 bases and J by 4 bases, with 16 bases between them. CDR3: CASSYPMKGAYEQYF. CDR3 DNA: TGTGCCAGCAGTTATCCTATGAAAGGGGCATACGAGCAGTACTTC.

The J gene is TRBJ2-1, the V gene TRBV7-3, with 9 bases lining up with TRBD2. Germline V lookup: CDR1 SGHTA, CDR2 FQGTGA. J was trimmed by 2 bases and V by 4 bases; bases with no gene match: 12. The CDR3 spans 18 residues. Here the CDR3 DNA reads TGTGCCAGCAGCTCAACGGTGGCGGGAGGGCCCACCTACAATGAGCAGTTCTTC. It encodes CASSSTVAGGPTYNEQFF.

The chain combines TRBV10-3 with TRBJ2-1, with 9 nucleotides matching TRBD2. CDR3 length: 13 residues. CDR1 and CDR2 (germline): ENHRY, SYGVKD. The ends lost 5 bases at V and 8 bases at J; junction bases unmatched: 4. CDR3 DNA: TGTGCCATCAGTTACCAGCGGGAGGATGAGCAGTTCTTC. Its translation is CAISYQREDEQFF.

This sequence joins TRBV6-5 and TRBJ1-5; D gene unclear. Trimming took 7 bases from V and 0 from J, leaving 7 bases between them. CDR3 length: 13 amino acids. Germline CDR1 MNHEY, CDR2 SVGAGI. CDR3 sequence: CASKRDSNQPQHF. The CDR3 DNA reads TGTGCCAGCAAGAGGGATAGCAATCAGCCCCAGCATTTT.

V and J are TRBV6-5 and TRBJ2-1, with 7 bases that match TRBD1. V shed 6 bases, J shed 7 bases, and the junction held 12 bases outside the gene matches. Germline V CDR1 and CDR2: MNHEY, SVGAGI. The CDR3 length is 15 residues. The CDR3 sequence: CASRSLTGKGNEQFF. In DNA, the CDR3 is TGTGCCAGCAGGAGCCTGACAGGGAAGGGGAATGAGCAGTTCTTC.

The chain links TRBV3-1 (or the pseudogene TRBV3-2) to TRBJ1-4, with unresolved D. Germline-derived CDR1 and CDR2 are LGHDT and YNNKEL (reference sequence). V lost 0 bases, J lost 3 bases, and 5 bases lay in between. CDR3 length: 14 amino acids. CDR3 sequence reads: CASSQDLANEKLFF. In DNA form, the CDR3 reads TGTGCCAGCAGCCAAGATCTTGCTAATGAAAAACTGTTTTTT.

This clone appeared once. The rearrangement uses TRBV3-1 (or the pseudogene TRBV3-2) and TRBJ1-1; D not resolved. Germline V lookup: CDR1 LGHDT, CDR2 YNNKEL (reference sequence). There are 13 residues in the CDR3. The V end was cut by 4 bases, the J end by 1 base, with 7 bases between. CDR3 protein: CASSPTGNTEAFF. CDR3 nucleotides: TGTGCCAGCAGCCCGACGGGGAACACTGAAGCTTTCTTT.

This rearrangement joins TRBV7-8 to TRBJ2-1, with D tentatively TRBD1 (5 bases). Germline assignment: CDR1 SGHVS and CDR2 FQNEAQ. Trimming cost V 1 base and J 7 bases, with 11 bases left between them. The CDR3 is made up of 14 amino acids. CDR3 nucleotides: TGTGCCAGCAGCTTAGTCGCAGGGCCGAATGAGCAGTTCTTC. Amino acid sequence: CASSLVAGPNEQFF.

This clone was observed at least ten times. The chain is built from TRBV27 and TRBJ2-7, with TRBD1 as a possible D gene (6 bases). Germline CDR1 reads MNHEY; CDR2 reads SMNVEV (reference sequence). Trimming stripped 6 bases from V and 3 bases from J, with 15 bases between. The CDR3 sequence is 14 residues long. The CDR3 region is CASRKIQGVYEQYF. The CDR3 DNA reads as TGTGCCAGCAGAAAGATACAGGGAGTCTACGAGCAGTACTTC.

This clone was seen just once. CDR3 sequence (DNA): TGCAGCGTGGACTCGACAGGGCACGAGCAGTACTTC. Translated: CSVDSTGHEQYF. The chain is built from TRBV29-1 and TRBJ2-7; 7 bases fit TRBD1. The ends lost 6 bases at V and 5 bases at J; junction bases unmatched: 7. This CDR3 has 12 residues. CDR1 and CDR2 from the germline V gene are SQVTM and ANQGSEA.

The chain joins TRBV16 to TRBJ1-5; 7 positions agree with TRBD1. Germline V lookup: CDR1 KGHSY, CDR2 FQNENV. There are 17 residues in the CDR3. V dropped 4 bases and J dropped 3; count of bases not matched to a gene: 12. The CDR3 protein is CASSLSLSRGTNQPQHF. The CDR3, as DNA: TGTGCCAGCAGCCTTTCATTGAGCAGGGGGACCAATCAGCCCCAGCATTTT.

The V and J genes are TRBV5-5 and TRBJ1-2; TRBD1 aligns across 9 bases. The CDR3 is 14 residues long. Germline V CDR1 and CDR2: SGHKS, YYEKEE (reference sequence). V lost 4 bases and J lost 8; bases outside the gene matches: 9. The CDR3 region has the DNA TGTGCCAGCAGCCATCCCGGGACAGGGAGGGGCTACACCTTC. It yields the protein CASSHPGTGRGYTF.

V is TRBV18 and J is TRBJ1-1, with a possible D match to TRBD1 (6 bases). V shed 5 bases and J shed 5 bases, with 15 bases lying between them. The CDR3 totals 14 residues. The germline gives CDR1 KGHSH, CDR2 LQKENI. The DNA for the CDR3 is TGTGCCAGCTCAAATACAGGGTCATGGACTGAAGCTTTCTTT. This codes for CASSNTGSWTEAFF. Full variable domain (remainder filled in from reference TRBV18 and TRBJ1-1): NAGVMQNPRHLVRRRGQEARLRCSPMKGHSHVYWYRQLPEEGLKFMVYLQKENIIDESGMPKERFSAEFPKEGPSILRIQQVVRGDSAAYFCASSNTGSWTEAFFGQGTRLTVV.

The genes are TRBV4-2 and TRBJ2-5; a weak D match, TRBD2 (5 bases). Trimming left V 0 bases short and J 2 bases short, with 10 bases between. Germline V lookup: CDR1 LGHNA, CDR2 YNFKEQ. This CDR3 spans 15 amino acids. The CDR3 reads CASSQDRSGQETQYF. The CDR3 coding sequence is TGTGCCAGCAGCCAAGATAGAAGCGGACAAGAGACCCAGTACTTC.

The chain combines TRBV30 with TRBJ2-7; tentative D call: TRBD2 (6 bases). The CDR3 has 13 amino acids. V was clipped by 0 bases and J by 7 bases, with 13 bases between them. The germline V gene has CDR1 GTSNPN and CDR2 SVGIG (reference sequence). CDR3 DNA: TGTGCCTGGAGTGTAATCAGCGGGCAGGAGCAGTACTTC. Translation gives CAWSVISGQEQYF.

A single count supports this clone. V gene TRBV6-5 combines with J gene TRBJ1-2; a possible D gene is TRBD1 (6 bases). The CDR3 length is 16 residues. Germline lookup yields CDR1 MNHEY and CDR2 SVGAGI. The V end lost 0 bases, the J end lost 2 bases, and 13 bases lay between the germline ends. As DNA, the CDR3 is TGTGCCAGCAGTTACTCGTACAGGGTGTCCAACTATGGCTACACCTTC. Its protein is CASSYSYRVSNYGYTF.

This sequence joins TRBV5-1 and TRBJ2-3; 7 bases are shared with TRBD2. The CDR3 covers 16 residues. CDR1 is SGHRS and CDR2 is YFSETQ in the germline V gene. V lost 0 bases to trimming and J lost 1 base; unmatched junction nucleotides: 5. The CDR3 protein is CASSLGPAGGTDTQYF. The CDR3, as DNA: TGCGCCAGCAGCTTGGGTCCGGCGGGGGGCACAGATACGCAGTATTTT.

The rearrangement joins TRBV6-5 to TRBJ2-7; TRBD1 agrees at 7 bases. The CDR3 contains 13 residues. The V gene end was trimmed by 8 bases and the J gene end by 4 bases; junction bases not matched to a gene: 8. Germline-derived CDR1 and CDR2 are MNHEY and SVGAGI. CDR3 nucleotide sequence: TGTGCCAGCTGGGCAGGGGGTAGGTACGAGCAGTACTTC. It specifies CASWAGGRYEQYF.